This TCR beta chain comes out of a study of response to subunit inactivated influenza vaccine. Study observations and caveats: It was the authors' suggestion that each seasonal influenza vaccination recruits few new T cells.

On this clonotype itself: Its antigen remains unidentified. Since a much larger clone is just one base distant, this may be a read error.

One entry per CDR3 protein results from TCRdb running MiXCR on the RT-PCR reads. Of fewer than 650,000 distinct CDR3 sequences listed, 10% to 15% were seen once; the top ten hold about 12%. The sequence derives from a man in his fifties or sixties who received an inactivated influenza vaccine. This sample comprised PBMCs from blood, obtained roughly 6 weeks after vaccination.

The CDR3 sequence: CSARWGGTRTNEQFF. The CDR3 DNA is TGCAGTGCCAGATGGGGGGGGACAAGGACCAATGAGCAGTTCTTC. The chain joins TRBV20-1 to TRBJ2-1, with D perhaps matching TRBD2 (7 bases). Trimming removed 6 bases at V and 6 bases at J, with 21 bases between. The length of the CDR3 is 15 residues. CDR1 and CDR2 from the germline V gene are DFQATT and SNEGSKA (reference sequence).